The rows below give T cell receptor beta chains drawn from one sample of a study of T cells in Graves' hyperthyroidism and ophthalmopathy. TCRdb re-called the multiplex PCR reads through MiXCR, storing one row per CDR3 protein. This sample has fewer than 450,000 distinct CDR3 sequences, with about a sixth found just once. The sample was blood. These receptors all stem from a woman in her 30s with Graves' hyperthyroidism that later progressed to Graves' ophthalmopathy. The CDR3 runs from the conserved cysteine through the conserved F or W. The order of the fields is J gene, V gene, D gene, clone size, CDR3 protein, CDR3 DNA. D genes are given only for firm matches. Not every row has a clone size; where given, it reads once, few, many or a size class.

TRBJ1-1 TRBV10-3 . many CAIRGVQANTEAFF TGTGCCATCAGGGGAGTGCAGGCTAACACTGAAGCTTTCTTT
TRBJ2-7 TRBV6-1 . many CASSAYSAYEQYF TGTGCCAGCAGTGCTTACAGTGCCTACGAGCAGTACTTC
TRBJ1-3 TRBV30 . . CAWSVLQGSGNTIYF TGTGCCTGGAGTGTATTACAGGGTTCTGGAAACACCATATATTTT
TRBJ2-3 TRBV27 . many CASSILAGYTDTQYF TGTGCCAGCAGTATTCTGGCCGGTTACACAGATACGCAGTATTTT
TRBJ2-4 TRBV19 TRBD1 few CASSIRDRSPNIQYF TGTGCCAGTAGTATCCGGGACAGGAGCCCAAACATTCAGTACTTC
TRBJ2-1 TRBV20-1 TRBD2 many CSVSRTSGLNNEQFF TGCAGTGTCTCAAGGACTAGCGGGTTAAACAATGAGCAGTTCTTC
TRBJ1-2 TRBV28 . many CASRSLGEYGYTF TGTGCCAGCAGATCTCTGGGGGAATATGGCTACACCTTC
TRBJ2-7 TRBV10-3 . many CATQSPVSYEQYF TGTGCCACCCAAAGCCCCGTCTCCTACGAGCAGTACTTC
TRBJ2-1 TRBV20-1 . many CSARDATGTGFEGEQFF TGCAGTGCTAGAGACGCTACCGGGACTGGGTTTGAGGGTGAGCAGTTCTTC
TRBJ2-5 TRBV7-2 . many CASSQAPFGAAQETQYF TGTGCCAGCAGCCAGGCCCCCTTTGGAGCGGCTCAAGAGACCCAGTACTTC
TRBJ1-2 TRBV12-3/TRBV12-4 . . CASRSTSQGSSTGYTF TGTGCCAGCAGATCGACCTCCCAGGGATCTTCGACCGGCTACACCTTC
TRBJ1-1 TRBV27 . . CAIIRQRVRQETEAFF TGTGCCATCATAAGACAGAGAGTGCGACAAGAAACTGAAGCTTTCTTT
TRBJ2-3 TRBV15 . . CATSNPPRGLTDTQYF TGTGCCACCAGCAACCCCCCCCGGGGGCTCACAGATACGCAGTATTTT
TRBJ1-1 TRBV28 . many CASSLVQGGNTEAFF TGTGCCAGCAGTTTGGTCCAGGGCGGGAACACTGAAGCTTTCTTT
TRBJ2-2 TRBV11-2 . . CASSLGQVFSGELFF TGTGCCAGCAGCTTAGGACAGGTGTTCTCCGGGGAGCTGTTTTTT
TRBJ1-4 TRBV27 . many CASSLTGLNEKLFF TGTGCCAGCAGTTTGACAGGCCTTAATGAAAAACTGTTTTTT
TRBJ2-7 TRBV5-1 TRBD1 . CASSLSSTGWYEQYF TGCGCCAGCAGCTTATCCTCGACAGGGTGGTACGAGCAGTACTTC
TRBJ2-1 TRBV7-8 TRBD2 many CASRGLAGVYNEQFF TGTGCCAGCAGAGGACTAGCGGGAGTTTACAATGAGCAGTTCTTC
TRBJ1-5 TRBV6-5 . many CASSYRRAGNQPQHF TGTGCCAGCAGTTACCGGAGGGCGGGTAATCAGCCCCAGCATTTT
TRBJ2-3 TRBV7-8 . many CASSMGRGTDTQYF TGTGCCAGCAGCATGGGTCGGGGCACAGATACGCAGTATTTT
TRBJ2-7 TRBV7-2 . many CASSKDPSSYEQYF TGTGCCAGCAGCAAGGACCCAAGCTCCTACGAGCAGTACTTC
TRBJ2-7 TRBV24-1 . many CATTSRTGEQYF TGTGCCACCACTAGCAGGACCGGCGAGCAGTACTTC
TRBJ1-1 TRBV5-1 . many CASSLTPNTEAFF TGCGCCAGCAGCTTGACACCGAACACTGAAGCTTTCTTT
TRBJ1-4 TRBV7-2 . many CASSLGRGGLKDSEKLFF TGTGCCAGCAGCTTAGGACGGGGGGGCTTGAAGGATTCCGAAAAACTGTTTTTT
TRBJ1-1 TRBV29-1 TRBD1 many CSVVIQGARAEAFF TGCAGCGTCGTTATACAGGGGGCTCGGGCTGAAGCTTTCTTT
TRBJ1-5 TRBV2 . many CASRGNRGYQPQHF TGTGCCAGCAGGGGCAACAGAGGGTATCAGCCCCAGCATTTT
TRBJ2-3 TRBV10-3 TRBD1 . CAISEGDRGAQYF TGTGCCATCAGTGAGGGGGACAGAGGAGCGCAGTATTTT
TRBJ2-7 TRBV19 . few CASKGQGAGLEEQYF TGTGCCAGTAAGGGACAAGGGGCAGGGCTGGAGGAGCAGTACTTC
TRBJ1-1 TRBV5-1 . few CASSLWGDTEAFF TGCGCCAGCAGCTTGTGGGGGGACACTGAAGCTTTCTTT
TRBJ1-1 TRBV28 TRBD1 many CASRYPGQGLGTEAFF TGTGCCAGCAGGTACCCGGGACAGGGATTGGGAACTGAAGCTTTCTTT
TRBJ2-5 TRBV3-1 . . CASSLGLNQETQYF TGTGCCAGCAGCCTCGGACTCAACCAAGAGACCCAGTACTTC
TRBJ2-4 TRBV5-1 . few CASSSKTGLAKNIQYF TGCGCCAGCAGCTCCAAGACAGGACTAGCCAAAAACATTCAGTACTTC
TRBJ2-3 TRBV12-3/TRBV12-4 . . CASGVGGSTDTQYF TGTGCCAGCGGAGTTGGCGGGAGCACAGATACGCAGTATTTT